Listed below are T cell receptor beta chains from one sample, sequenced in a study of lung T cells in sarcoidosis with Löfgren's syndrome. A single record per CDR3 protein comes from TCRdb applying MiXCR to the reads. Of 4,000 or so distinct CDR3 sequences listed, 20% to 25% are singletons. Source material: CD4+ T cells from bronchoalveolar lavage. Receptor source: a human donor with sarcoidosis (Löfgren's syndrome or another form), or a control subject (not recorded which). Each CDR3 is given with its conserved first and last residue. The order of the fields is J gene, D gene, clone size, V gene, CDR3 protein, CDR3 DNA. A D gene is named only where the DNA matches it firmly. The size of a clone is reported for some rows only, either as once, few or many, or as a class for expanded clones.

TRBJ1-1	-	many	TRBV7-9	CAIAPRVPRTEAFF	TGTGCCATCGCCCCCCGGGTTCCGAGGACTGAAGCTTTCTTT
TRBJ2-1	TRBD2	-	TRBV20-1	CSARGGLAGRNEQLF	TGCAGTGCTAGAGGGGGACTAGCGGGAAGGAATGAGCAGCTCTTC
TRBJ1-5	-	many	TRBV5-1	CASSPSGGGGNQPQHF	TGCGCCAGCAGCCCCTCTGGGGGGGGTGGCAATCAGCCCCAGCATTTT
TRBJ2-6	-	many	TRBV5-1	CASSFGTGSSGANVLTF	TGCGCCAGCAGCTTCGGTACAGGGAGCTCTGGGGCCAACGTCCTGACTTTC
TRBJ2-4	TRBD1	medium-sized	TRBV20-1	CSATGLNPTWDRGFEAKNIQYF	TGCAGTGCCACTGGTCTGAACCCGACGTGGGACAGGGGATTCGAGGCCAAAAACATTCAGTACTTC
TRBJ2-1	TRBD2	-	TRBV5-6	CASSYGTSGINKQFF	TGTGCCAGCAGCTACGGGACTAGCGGGATCAATAAGCAGTTCTTT
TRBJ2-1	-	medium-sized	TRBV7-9	CAIQSYNEQFF	TGTGCCATTCAGAGTTACAATGAGCAGTTCTTC
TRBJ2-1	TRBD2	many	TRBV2	CASSEEGLAGGGEQFF	TGTGCCAGCAGTGAAGAGGGACTAGCGGGGGGAGGTGAGCAGTTCTTC
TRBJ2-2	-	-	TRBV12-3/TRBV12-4	CAGRALIQGSTGELFF	TGTGCCGGCAGGGCGCTGATTCAGGGATCCACCGGGGAGCTGTTTTTT
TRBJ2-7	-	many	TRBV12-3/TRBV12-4	CASSGPGDEQYF	TGTGCCAGCAGTGGGCCCGGAGACGAGCAGTACTTC
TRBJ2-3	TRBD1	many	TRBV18	CASSPIPGTGGTDTQYF	TGTGCCAGCTCACCAATACCTGGGACAGGGGGTACAGATACGCAGTATTTT
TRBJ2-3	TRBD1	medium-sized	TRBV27	CASSLDRVGTQYF	TGTGCCAGCAGTTTGGACAGGGTCGGTACGCAGTATTTT
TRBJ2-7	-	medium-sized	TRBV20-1	CSARLAKRGEQYF	TGCAGTGCAAGACTGGCTAAGCGAGGCGAGCAGTACTTC
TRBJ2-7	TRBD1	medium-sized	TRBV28	CASSTSTGGPYF	TGTGCCAGCAGTACCTCGACAGGGGGGCCGTACTTC
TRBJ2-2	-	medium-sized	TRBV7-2	CASSLKLETSRGTGELFF	TGTGCCAGCAGCTTAAAACTCGAGACTAGCAGGGGCACCGGGGAGCTGTTTTTT
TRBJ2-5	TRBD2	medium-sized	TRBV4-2	CASSQGPTSGERETQYF	TGTGCCAGCAGCCAAGGCCCGACTAGCGGGGAAAGAGAGACCCAGTACTTC
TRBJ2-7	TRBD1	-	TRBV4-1	CASSPSGQGYEQYF	TGCGCCAGCAGCCCCTCGGGACAGGGCTACGAGCAGTACTTC
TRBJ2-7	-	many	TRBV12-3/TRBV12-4	CASSPQRVASYEQYF	TGTGCCAGCAGTCCCCAGCGGGTAGCCAGCTACGAGCAGTACTTC
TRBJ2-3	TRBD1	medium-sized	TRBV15	CATSRQGASDTQYF	TGTGCCACCAGCAGACAGGGGGCATCAGATACGCAGTATTTT
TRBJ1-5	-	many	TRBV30	CAWSHFGGSPQHF	TGTGCCTGGAGTCACTTTGGGGGCTCGCCCCAGCATTTT
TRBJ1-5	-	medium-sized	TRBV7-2	CASSPSMGGAQGSNQPQHF	TGTGCCAGCAGCCCTTCCATGGGGGGGGCGCAGGGAAGCAATCAGCCCCAGCATTTT
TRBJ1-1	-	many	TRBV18	CASSPGQNIATEAFF	TGTGCCAGCTCACCAGGTCAAAACATCGCCACTGAAGCTTTCTTT
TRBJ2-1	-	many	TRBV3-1	CASSQAQGLYNEQFF	TGTGCCAGCAGCCAAGCACAGGGCCTCTACAATGAGCAGTTCTTC
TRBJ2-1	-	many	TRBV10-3	CAISESPTEQFF	TGTGCCATCAGTGAGTCCCCGACTGAGCAGTTCTTC
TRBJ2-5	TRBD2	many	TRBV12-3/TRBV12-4	CASSFSGGSSETQYF	TGTGCCAGCAGTTTCTCCGGCGGGAGTTCGGAGACCCAGTACTTC
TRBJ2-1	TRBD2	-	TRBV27	CASSTTSGRSYNERFF	TGTGCCAGCAGCACAACAAGCGGGAGATCTTACAATGAGCGGTTCTTC
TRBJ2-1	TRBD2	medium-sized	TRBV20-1	CSARDSGALYNEQFF	TGCAGTGCTAGAGATAGCGGGGCCCTCTACAATGAGCAGTTCTTC
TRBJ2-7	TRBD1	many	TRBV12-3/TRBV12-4	CASSLRDRVYEQYF	TGTGCCAGCAGCCTCCGGGACAGGGTGTACGAGCAGTACTTC
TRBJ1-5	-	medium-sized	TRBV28	CASSFLGGNQPQHF	TGTGCCAGCAGTTTTTTGGGGGGAAATCAGCCCCAGCATTTT
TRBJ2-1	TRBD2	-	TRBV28	CVSSRTSPYNEQFF	TGTGTCAGCAGCCGGACTAGCCCCTACAATGAGCAGTTCTTC
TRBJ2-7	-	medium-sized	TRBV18	CASSPERDAAYEQYF	TGTGCCAGCTCACCGGAGAGGGACGCGGCCTACGAGCAGTACTTC
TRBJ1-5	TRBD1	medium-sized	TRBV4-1	CASSQEVADRGKPQHF	TGCGCCAGCAGCCAAGAGGTAGCAGACAGGGGGAAGCCCCAGCATTTT
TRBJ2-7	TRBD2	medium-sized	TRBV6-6	CASSYSGSGRYEQYF	TGTGCCAGCAGTTACTCGGGTAGCGGGAGATACGAGCAGTACTTC
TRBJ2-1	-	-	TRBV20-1	CSAGDARSTNKQFF	TGCAGTGCTGGGGATGCGAGAAGTACCAATAAGCAGTTCTTC
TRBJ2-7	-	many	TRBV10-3	CAISGMGGSYEQYF	TGTGCCATCAGTGGAATGGGGGGCTCCTACGAGCAGTACTTC
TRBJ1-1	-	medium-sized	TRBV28	CASSRSGLQGTEAFF	TGTGCCAGCAGCCGTAGCGGACTACAGGGCACTGAAGCTTTCTTT